This T cell receptor delta chain was captured in a study of gamma-delta chains in newborns, infants, children. Study overall: Polyclonal expansion of innate γδ T cells after birth follows microbial exposure.

In regard to this clone: The translation of this DNA and the TCRdb protein of a much larger clone differ at residue 4, probably owing to a read error; the protein shown here is translated from the DNA.

TCRdb reapplied CATT to the reads. The repertoire holds some 4,200 delta-chain clones, less than 2.5% seen once, with 12% to 15% in the top ten. The junction had 4 bases not matched to a gene; V was cut back by 4 bases and J by 0 bases. Germline values: CDR1 GEAIGNYY, CDR2 EKD. The CDR3 is 16 amino acids. The specimen sequenced was blood. The J gene is TRDJ2, the V gene TRDV2; 10 bases map to TRDD3. The clonotype originates from a child who was a newborn, infant or young child, either healthy, febrile or measles-vaccinated (not recorded which). CDR3: CACETLGDTLTAQLFF. CDR3 nucleotide sequence: TGTGCCTGTGAAACTCTGGGGGATACTTTGACAGCACAACTCTTCTTT.